One and the same sample provided the 23 T cell receptor beta chains below, sequenced in a study of Ad26.COV2.S vaccination and SARS-CoV-2 variants. TCRdb's copy holds only in-frame clones and misses some; the assay was immunoSEQ multiplex PCR. Of about 350,000 clones in the sample, approximately 90% were seen once. Noted treatment: some 20 received Ad26.COV2.S at low or high dose, single or two shots; roughly 5 received placebo; per-sample allocation not given. Repertoires come from day 63 after the first vaccine or placebo injection. This specimen was peripheral blood, taken in a trial of Ad26.COV2.S vaccine versus placebo. These receptors originate from a person aged 18 to 65 who received the Ad26.COV2.S COVID-19 vaccine or a placebo.

The CDR3 DNA is TGTGCCAGCAGCTTAGAGGCCGGCTACGAGCAGTACTTC. This sequence encodes CASSLEAGYEQYF. The chain uses TRBV7-2 and TRBJ2-7, with D uncertain. Per germline, CDR1 SGHTA and CDR2 FQGNSA. The CDR3 has 13 residues. The V and J ends lost 1 base and 3 bases respectively, with 7 bases between them.

V usage is TRBV6-1 and J usage is TRBJ1-1; tentatively, D is TRBD1 (5 bases). The germline CDR1 and CDR2 sequences are MNHNS and SASEGT. There are 15 residues in the CDR3. Trimming left V 2 bases short and J 5 bases short, with 15 bases between. The CDR3 loop reads CASSEWGKGRTEAFF. The CDR3 DNA sequence: TGTGCCAGCAGTGAATGGGGTAAGGGACGGACTGAAGCTTTCTTT.

J is TRBJ2-5 and V is TRBV21-1. TRBV21-1 corresponds to a pseudogene. This CDR3 region has 18 residues. The CDR3 here is CASSKAQPPGPPGETQYF. Here the CDR3 DNA reads TGTGCCAGCAGCAAAGCCCAACCGCCGGGACCCCCCGGGGAGACCCAGTACTTC.

This clone was seen more than once but under ten times. This chain connects TRBV15 to TRBJ2-5; D gene ambiguous. V was pared by 0 bases and J by 5 bases, with 7 bases between. Germline V gene data show CDR1 as LNHNV and CDR2 as YYDKDF (reference sequence). This CDR3 comprises 13 residues. This chain's CDR3 is CATSRDPIETQYF. The CDR3 nucleotides read TGTGCCACCAGCAGAGATCCCATCGAGACCCAGTACTTC.

V is TRBV12-3 or TRBV12-4 and J is TRBJ2-3; tentative D call: TRBD2 (6 bases). CDR3 length: 13 amino acids. Trimming took off 5 bases at V and 15 bases at J, with 21 bases between the two ends. The CDR3 bases are TGTGCCAGCAGTCCCGGGACTCCCTCGCAGTGTTATTTT. As protein: CASSPGTPSQCYF.

The V call is TRBV28, the J call TRBJ2-7; TRBD2 is a possible D gene (6 bases). CDR1 MDHEN and CDR2 SYDVKM come from the germline V gene. CDR3 size: 15 residues. Between the trimmed V and J ends, which lost 6 bases and 0 bases, there was a span of 15 bases. In DNA form, the CDR3 reads TGTGCCAGCAGCCGCGGGACCGCGAGCTCCTACGAGCAGTACTTC. The encoded protein is CASSRGTASSYEQYF.

This clone came up once. The chain couples TRBV11-3 to TRBJ2-2; maybe TRBD1 (5 bases). The CDR3 runs to 18 residues. V was cut by 5 bases and J by 4 bases, with 23 bases left in between. Looked up from germline, CDR1 is SGHNT and CDR2 is YENEEA. In nucleotides, the CDR3 is TGTGCCAGCAGCCCAGGATTGGGGCAACAGATTAGCACCGGGGAGCTGTTTTTT. As protein: CASSPGLGQQISTGELFF. Full variable domain (outside the CDR3, taken from reference TRBV11-3 and TRBJ2-2): EAGVVQSPRYKIIEKKQPVAFWCNPISGHNTLYWYLQNLGQGPELLIRYENEEAVDDSQLPKDRFSAERLKGVDSTLKIQPAELGDSAVYLCASSPGLGQQISTGELFFGEGSRLTVL.

This clone was seen more than once but under ten times. The chain couples TRBV20-1 to TRBJ1-5; the match to TRBD1 covers 7 bases. J lost 0 bases, V lost 3 bases, and 2 bases had no gene match. The CDR3 consists of 14 residues. CDR1 DFQATT and CDR2 SNEGSKA come from the germline V gene (reference sequence). The CDR3, as DNA: TGCAGTGCTAGTGAGGGGGCTAGCAATCAGCCCCAGCATTTT. Amino acids: CSASEGASNQPQHF.

This clone was seen just once. This chain links TRBV12-3 or TRBV12-4 with TRBJ2-1; D possibly corresponds to TRBD2 (5 bases). Trimming pared 6 bases from V and 4 bases from J, leaving 10 bases between. This CDR3 comprises 13 residues. The CDR3 region has the DNA TGTGCCAGCAGCCCCCCGGGGTACAATGAGCAGTTCTTC. It is translated as CASSPPGYNEQFF.

The genes are TRBV24-1 and TRBJ2-1, with D perhaps TRBD1 (5 bases). The V gene lost 9 bases and the J gene lost 0 bases, with 23 bases spanning the gap. CDR3 length: 18 amino acids. Germline V gives CDR1 KGHDR, CDR2 SFDVKD. Written as DNA, the CDR3 is TGTGCCACCTCCTCAGGGTCGGTACAACTTAGCTCCTACAATGAGCAGTTCTTC. Residues: CATSSGSVQLSSYNEQFF.

This clone was detected once. The chain recombines TRBV15 with TRBJ2-3; 12 bases agree with TRBD2. CDR3 length equals 19 residues. Germline V gives CDR1 LNHNV, CDR2 YYDKDF (reference sequence). After removal of 0 bases from V and 2 bases from J, the junction contained 9 bases not matched to a gene. The DNA of the CDR3 is TGTGCCACCAGCAGAGATGTTGGACTAGCGGGGCCCTACACAGATACGCAGTATTTT. It is translated as CATSRDVGLAGPYTDTQYF.

The chain employs TRBV6-2 or TRBV6-3 and TRBJ1-2; unclear D gene. CDR1 is MNHEY and CDR2 is SVGEGT in the germline V gene. The length of the CDR3 is 12 residues. The ends were cut back, 6 bases at V and 6 bases at J, with 11 bases in the middle. CDR3 residues: CASSPPRHGYTF. The DNA of the CDR3 is TGTGCCAGCAGCCCCCCGAGACATGGCTACACCTTC.

With respect to this clone: In the same sample, other DNA sequences code for this CDR3. This chain joins TRBV28 and TRBJ2-7; D call uncertain. V was cut by 6 bases and J by 2 bases, with 11 bases left in between. Germline CDR1 is MDHEN and CDR2 is SYDVKM. The CDR3 is made up of 13 amino acids. CDR3 residues: CASSPSGPYEQYF. CDR3 in DNA: TGTGCCAGCAGCCCTTCTGGCCCCTACGAGCAGTACTTC.

The chain uses TRBV3-1 (or the pseudogene TRBV3-2) and TRBJ2-2; no reliable D call. This CDR3 is 17 amino acids long. Per germline, CDR1 LGHDT and CDR2 YNNKEL (reference sequence). Trimming left V 0 bases short and J 4 bases short, with 15 bases between. In DNA form, the CDR3 reads TGTGCCAGCAGCCAAGATTGGGGAAATGAAGGCACCGGGGAGCTGTTTTTT. Translating it yields CASSQDWGNEGTGELFF.

V gene TRBV3-1 (or the pseudogene TRBV3-2) combines with J gene TRBJ2-1; 8 bases line up with TRBD1. This CDR3 has 13 amino acids. CDR1 is LGHDT and CDR2 is YNNKEL in the germline V gene (reference sequence). V gave up 4 bases and J gave up 5 bases; unmatched junction bases: 1. CDR3 amino acids: CASSRDRNNEQFF. In nucleotides, the CDR3 is TGTGCCAGCAGCCGGGACAGGAACAATGAGCAGTTCTTC.

The J gene is TRBJ2-7, the V gene TRBV18; 9 nucleotides align to TRBD2. Germline-derived CDR1 and CDR2 are KGHSH and LQKENI. V lost 2 bases, J lost 5 bases, and 7 bases stayed unmatched. The CDR3 covers 15 residues. This CDR3 is CASSPDSGSMDEQYF. The CDR3 bases are TGTGCCAGCTCACCAGATAGCGGGAGTATGGACGAGCAGTACTTC.

The DNA of the CDR3 is TGTGCCTGGGGGGGAGGTATGGGCTACACCTTC. Its translation: CAWGGGMGYTF. The chain employs TRBV30 and TRBJ1-2; D is possibly TRBD1 (5 bases). The germline V gene has CDR1 GTSNPN and CDR2 SVGIG (reference sequence). Deletions cut 5 bases from V and 8 bases from J, with 12 bases between. This CDR3 spans 11 amino acids.

This clone was recorded once. The identical CDR3 is also encoded by other nucleotide sequences in the sample. This chain uses TRBV4-2 with TRBJ2-5; D possibly corresponds to TRBD1 (6 bases). Trimming took 0 bases from V and 5 from J, leaving 10 bases between them. CDR1 LGHNA and CDR2 YNFKEQ come from the germline V gene. This CDR3 has 14 amino acids. Here the CDR3 DNA reads TGTGCCAGCAGCCAAGACAGGGGCCGGGAGACCCAGTACTTC. It is translated as CASSQDRGRETQYF.

V is TRBV9 and J is TRBJ2-3; 8 bases map to TRBD2. The CDR3 sequence is 14 residues long. V was clipped by 9 bases and J by 1 base; unmatched bases: 7. Germline V gene lookup returns CDR1 SGDLS and CDR2 YYNGEE. The CDR3 sequence: CATPREGGTDTQYF. The CDR3 nucleotides are TGTGCCACCCCCCGGGAGGGCGGCACAGATACGCAGTATTTT.

The sample holds a few counts of this clone. This sequence joins TRBV19 and TRBJ1-2, with 9 bases aligning to TRBD1. The CDR3 has 13 residues. Germline CDR1 reads LNHDA; CDR2 reads SQIVND (reference sequence). J gave up 8 bases and V 4 bases, and 5 bases lay outside the gene matches. CDR3 protein: CASSTTGGDGYTF. The DNA of the CDR3 is TGTGCCAGTAGTACGACAGGGGGTGACGGCTACACCTTC.

The chain carries TRBV6-4 and TRBJ2-1, with 9 bases identical to TRBD1. The junction had 7 bases not matched to a gene; V was cut back by 1 base and J by 9 bases. CDR3 size: 15 residues. Per the germline V gene, CDR1 is MRHNA and CDR2 is SNTAGT. The DNA for the CDR3 is TGTGCCAGCAGTGACTGGTACAGGGGGCGCATTGAGCAGTTCTTC. Protein product: CASSDWYRGRIEQFF.

The chain combines TRBV7-3 with TRBJ2-1; 10 nucleotides align to TRBD2. The CDR3 spans 17 residues. The junction had 12 bases not matched to a gene; V was cut back by 0 bases and J by 10 bases. CDR1 is SGHTA and CDR2 is FQGTGA in the germline V gene. CDR3 DNA sequence: TGTGCCAGCAGCTTAACGTTTCGAGCGGGAGGGCCAAAAGAGCAGTTCTTC. Translation gives CASSLTFRAGGPKEQFF.

The chain employs TRBV7-8 and TRBJ1-1; D unresolved. Trimming removed 1 base from V and 0 bases from J, with 0 bases in between. The CDR3 consists of 12 residues. Germline-derived CDR1 and CDR2 are SGHVS and FQNEAQ. The chain's CDR3 is CASSLVNTEAFF. The CDR3 region has the DNA TGTGCCAGCAGCTTAGTGAACACTGAAGCTTTCTTT.